The 13 T cell receptor beta chains listed next were all sequenced from one sample in a study of T cells in localized non-small cell lung cancer. The table came from immunoSEQ multiplex PCR; TCRdb's copy has only in-frame clones and leaves some out. The sample lists 7,000 to 8,500 clones; around 50% were seen once. The input for sequencing was lymph node tissue, taken before any cancer treatment. These receptor sequences come from a female donor older than 55 with stage I lung adenocarcinoma.

The chain uses TRBV18 and TRBJ2-5; D remains ambiguous. Looked up from germline, CDR1 is KGHSH and CDR2 is LQKENI. The CDR3 extends over 13 amino acids. Trimming stripped 3 bases from V and 3 bases from J, with 8 bases between. The CDR3 nucleotides are TGTGCCAGCTCACCCTCGGGTAAAGAGACCCAGTACTTC. Translation gives CASSPSGKETQYF.

The table lists this clone with a few counts. This chain links TRBV7-6 with TRBJ1-3, with 8 bases identical to TRBD1. Germline assignment: CDR1 SGHVS and CDR2 FNYEAQ. The CDR3 covers 15 residues. Trimming cost V 3 bases and J 2 bases; bases outside gene matches: 3. The CDR3 region is CASSFSGGPGNTIYF. The CDR3 DNA is TGTGCCAGCAGCTTCTCAGGGGGCCCTGGAAACACCATATATTTT.

This chain uses TRBV19 with TRBJ1-1; 7 bases agree with TRBD1. The CDR3 contains 14 residues. Germline lookup yields CDR1 LNHDA and CDR2 SQIVND (reference sequence). The V gene end was trimmed by 8 bases and the J gene end by 0 bases; junction bases not matched to a gene: 6. The CDR3 is CASQKGAMNTEAFF. The CDR3 DNA is TGTGCCAGTCAAAAGGGGGCGATGAACACTGAAGCTTTCTTT. Together with reference TRBV19 and TRBJ1-1, the CDR3 gives the full variable domain: DGGITQSPKYLFRKEGQNVTLSCEQNLNHDAMYWYRQDPGQGLRLIYYSQIVNDFQKGDIAEGYSVSREKKESFPLTVTSAQKNPTAFYLCASQKGAMNTEAFFGQGTRLTVV.

The CDR3 region is CAWSVAVEQPQHF. The CDR3 region has the DNA TGTGCCTGGAGTGTAGCGGTAGAACAGCCCCAGCATTTT. The rearrangement links TRBV30 to TRBJ1-5, with D uncertain. Trimming shortened V by 0 bases and J by 7 bases, and 10 bases separated the two germline ends. Per germline, CDR1 GTSNPN and CDR2 SVGIG (reference sequence). This CDR3 contains 13 residues. The full variable domain, in which reference TRBV30 and TRBJ1-5 provide the parts outside the CDR3, is SQTIHQWPATLVQPVGSPLSLECTVEGTSNPNLYWYRQAAGRGLQLLFYSVGIGQISSEVPQNLSASRPQDRQFILSSKKLLLSDSGFYLCAWSVAVEQPQHFGDGTRLSIL.

This clone was observed a handful of times. The chain joins TRBV28 to TRBJ2-5, with no clear D. Trimming cost V 6 bases and J 6 bases, with 17 bases left between them. This CDR3 contains 14 residues. Germline V CDR1 and CDR2: MDHEN, SYDVKM. This chain's CDR3 is CASSRPEASQTQYF. The CDR3 DNA reads as TGTGCCAGCAGCCGTCCCGAGGCCTCCCAGACCCAGTACTTC.

The rearrangement links TRBV2 to TRBJ2-5; 10 nucleotides match TRBD1. Germline CDR1 SNHLY, CDR2 FYNNEI. Germline trimming cut 3 bases from V and 6 bases from J; bases unmatched to any gene: 4. The CDR3 has 14 residues. For the CDR3, the DNA is TGTGCCAGCAGTGATCGGGACAGGGGACAGACCCAGTACTTC. This encodes CASSDRDRGQTQYF.

The genes are TRBV23-1 and TRBJ2-3; D uncertain. TRBV23-1 is filed as an ORF, its function uncertain. The CDR3 spans 17 residues. The ends were cut back, 0 bases at V and 1 base at J, with 14 bases in the middle. The CDR3 here is CASSQSFFRQGTDTQYF. The CDR3 nucleotides are TGCGCCAGCAGTCAATCATTTTTTCGGCAGGGCACAGATACGCAGTATTTT.

V gene TRBV19 combines with J gene TRBJ2-6; D gene unclear. Looked up from germline, CDR1 is LNHDA and CDR2 is SQIVND (reference sequence). The V gene lost 5 bases and the J gene lost 4 bases, with 6 bases spanning the gap. The CDR3 sequence is 13 residues long. This chain's CDR3 is CASSAQGANVLTF. The CDR3 nucleotides are TGTGCCAGTAGTGCCCAGGGGGCCAACGTCCTGACTTTC.

This chain connects TRBV28 to TRBJ2-7; 11 bases are a match to TRBD2. V lost 6 bases, J lost 6 bases, and 4 bases stayed unmatched. Germline loops: CDR1 MDHEN, CDR2 SYDVKM. The CDR3 has 13 amino acids. As DNA, the CDR3 is TGTGCCAGCAGCTCTAGCGGGAGGTCCGAGCAGTACTTC. Translation gives CASSSSGRSEQYF.

The rearrangement links TRBV11-3 to TRBJ2-5; D perhaps matches TRBD2 (6 bases). The CDR3 covers 15 residues. Germline V gene data show CDR1 as SGHNT and CDR2 as YENEEA. V gave up 2 bases and J gave up 5 bases, with 15 bases separating them. The CDR3 DNA sequence: TGTGCCAGCAGCTTAACGGCGGGATTGAAGGAGACCCAGTACTTC. The encoded protein is CASSLTAGLKETQYF.

In this sample, this clone turned up a few times. The J gene is TRBJ2-6, the V gene TRBV6-8; the D is unclear. There are 18 residues in the CDR3. Germline CDR1 MNHGY, CDR2 SAAAGT. V lost 6 bases and J lost 1, with 19 bases in between. The CDR3 DNA reads as TGTGCCAGCAGAGAGGTGGGTGGCGGTGGTTCTGGGGCCAACGTCCTGACTTTC. Amino acid sequence: CASREVGGGGSGANVLTF.

The rearrangement links TRBV28 to TRBJ2-7; 8 bases agree with TRBD1. The CDR3 has 14 residues. Looked up from germline, CDR1 is MDHEN and CDR2 is SYDVKM. Unmatched junction bases numbered 5, after V lost 0 bases and J lost 7 bases. CDR3 nucleotide sequence: TGTGCCAGCAGTTTATGGCAGGGGGCGAAAGAGCAGTACTTC. Translation gives CASSLWQGAKEQYF.

This clone was picked up a small number of times. The chain combines TRBV6-8 with TRBJ2-1; 8 bases match TRBD2. Germline V gene sequence: CDR1 MNHGY, CDR2 SAAAGT. This CDR3 comprises 15 residues. V trimming: 6 bases; J trimming: 4 bases; junction bases outside the gene matches: 8. The CDR3 DNA follows: TGTGCCAGCAGACCCCTTGCGGGAGGTTACAATGAGCAGTTCTTC. This encodes CASRPLAGGYNEQFF.